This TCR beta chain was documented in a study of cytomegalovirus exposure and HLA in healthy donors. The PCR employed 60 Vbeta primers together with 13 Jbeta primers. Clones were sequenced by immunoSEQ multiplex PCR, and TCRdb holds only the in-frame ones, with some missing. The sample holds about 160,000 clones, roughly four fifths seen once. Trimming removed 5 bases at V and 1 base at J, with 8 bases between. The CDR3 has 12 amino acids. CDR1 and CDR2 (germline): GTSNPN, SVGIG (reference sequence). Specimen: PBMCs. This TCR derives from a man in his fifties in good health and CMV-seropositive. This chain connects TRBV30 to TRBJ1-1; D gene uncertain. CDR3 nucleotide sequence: TGTGCCTGGGGGCACGCGAACACTGAAGCTTTCTTT. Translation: CAWGHANTEAFF.